This T cell receptor (beta chain) derives from a study of response to subunit inactivated influenza vaccine. MiXCR, run by TCRdb on the RT-PCR reads, gives a single entry per CDR3 protein. The sample shows about 540,000 distinct CDR3 sequences, approximately 22% of them seen only once. Many counts were recorded for this clonotype. The antigen is undetermined. V lost 6 bases, J lost 0 bases, and 13 bases stayed unmatched. This CDR3 spans 19 amino acids. Germline lookup yields CDR1 DFQATT and CDR2 SNEGSKA (reference sequence). Study-level points and caveats: After each seasonal influenza vaccination, few new T cells are recruited, the authors suggested.

This sample also appeared in a second study, on T cells expressing NK-cell markers. From that paper: 5'RACE template switching with UMIs generated TCR beta cDNA. One of the eight sequenced donors was seronegative, whereas the other seven were HCMV-seropositive. Leadership of the CD3+CD56-NKG2C+ fraction also belonged to these clonotypes in a handful of donors.

The receptor's source is a man in his fifties who received an inactivated influenza vaccine. Sequencing used CD4+ T cells sorted from PBMCs, obtained 11 to 12 days after vaccination. The rearrangement uses TRBV20-1 and TRBJ2-1, with TRBD2 identical over 14 bases. CDR3 sequence (DNA): TGCAGTGCAGACCGGGGACTAGCGGGAGTAGGAGTCTCCTACAATGAGCAGTTCTTC. This encodes CSADRGLAGVGVSYNEQFF.